These 15 T cell receptor beta chains were all obtained from the same sample, sequenced in a study of T cells in Graves' hyperthyroidism and ophthalmopathy. Amplification yielded TCR beta CDR3 regions, with RNA transcripts as the source. During a first-round RT-PCR of the TCR CDR3, the HTBI primer set was used. From the multiplex PCR reads, TCRdb called clonotypes with MiXCR, one entry per CDR3 protein. The repertoire consists of around 350,000 distinct CDR3 sequences, with about 18% occurring once and the leading ten covering 3% to 4%. The sequenced material came from blood. These TCRs come from a woman under 30 with Graves' hyperthyroidism.

This chain uses TRBV6-1 with TRBJ1-2, with a tentative D call TRBD1 (5 bases). Germline V gene lookup returns CDR1 MNHNS and CDR2 SASEGT. Trimming took off 6 bases at V and 0 bases at J, with 14 bases between the two ends. CDR3 length: 15 residues. CDR3 amino acids: CASRVGGGANYGYTF. The CDR3 DNA follows: TGTGCCAGCAGAGTGGGGGGGGGAGCTAACTATGGCTACACCTTC.

This chain uses TRBV5-1 with TRBJ1-1; possible D gene TRBD1, 6 bases. Germline V gene data show CDR1 as SGHRS and CDR2 as YFSETQ. The V and J ends lost 3 bases and 6 bases respectively, with 15 bases between them. This CDR3 spans 14 amino acids. The DNA for the CDR3 is TGCGCCAGCAGCTCGATGACAGGAGGGGCTGAAGCTTTCTTT. This codes for CASSSMTGGAEAFF. The variable domain in full, completed from reference TRBV5-1 and TRBJ1-1, reads KAGVTQTPRYLIKTRGQQVTLSCSPISGHRSVSWYQQTPGQGLQFLFEYFSETQRNKGNFPGRFSGRQFSNSRSEMNVSTLELGDSALYLCASSSMTGGAEAFFGQGTRLTVV.

The chain is built from TRBV9 and TRBJ2-7; D perhaps matches TRBD1 (6 bases). The CDR3 runs to 15 residues. CDR1 and CDR2 (germline): SGDLS, YYNGEE. V gave up 4 bases and J gave up 3 bases, with 17 bases separating them. As DNA, the CDR3 is TGTGCCAGCAGCCCCGAACCCACAGGGATCTACGAGCAGTACTTC. Amino acid sequence: CASSPEPTGIYEQYF.

V is TRBV6-2 or TRBV6-3 and J is TRBJ1-1; 7 bases map to TRBD1. This CDR3 has 18 residues. Germline V gene lookup returns CDR1 MNHEY and CDR2 SVGEGT. The junction had 17 bases not matched to a gene; V was cut back by 7 bases and J by 0 bases. The CDR3, as DNA: TGTGCCAGCACCCCCGTTGTATCTCGACAGGGCTTGAACACTGAAGCTTTCTTT. This encodes CASTPVVSRQGLNTEAFF.

This clonotype was seen many times. The chain joins TRBV28 to TRBJ1-5, with 9 bases aligning to TRBD1. Trimming took 9 bases from V and 7 from J; bases not matched to a gene: 7. The length of the CDR3 is 13 residues. Germline CDR1 is MDHEN and CDR2 is SYDVKM. The CDR3 here is CASITGGLQPQHF. As DNA, the CDR3 is TGTGCCAGTATCACAGGGGGCTTGCAGCCCCAGCATTTT.

This clonotype occurred many times. The rearrangement links TRBV2 to TRBJ2-7; 10 nucleotides line up with TRBD1. Per the germline V gene, CDR1 is SNHLY and CDR2 is FYNNEI. This CDR3 comprises 13 residues. The V gene end was trimmed by 9 bases and the J gene end by 1 base; junction bases not matched to a gene: 3. The CDR3 DNA follows: TGTGCCAGAGGGACAGGGGCTTCCTACGAGCAGTACTTC. This encodes CARGTGASYEQYF.

This clonotype was recorded only once. The chain couples TRBV7-9 to TRBJ1-2; D gene ambiguous. This CDR3 has 13 amino acids. Trimming took off 7 bases at V and 4 bases at J, with 13 bases between the two ends. Germline CDR1 SEHNR, CDR2 FQNEAQ (reference sequence). As DNA, the CDR3 is TGTGCCAGCACCCCCGACGGGAGCTATGGCTACACCTTC. The encoded protein is CASTPDGSYGYTF.

This clonotype was observed many times. The chain joins TRBV30 to TRBJ1-2, with D possibly matching TRBD1 (5 bases). The CDR3 is made up of 13 amino acids. Germline CDR1 reads GTSNPN; CDR2 reads SVGIG (reference sequence). V lost 4 bases and J 2 bases, leaving 11 bases between the germline ends. The CDR3 nucleotides read TGTGCCTGGACAAAGGGACGCAACTATGGCTACACCTTC. Residues: CAWTKGRNYGYTF.

The V call is TRBV6-1, the J call TRBJ1-2; TRBD1 agrees at 8 bases. Looked up from germline, CDR1 is MNHNS and CDR2 is SASEGT. This CDR3 region has 15 residues. V gave up 5 bases and J gave up 3 bases; unmatched junction bases: 8. As DNA, the CDR3 is TGTGCCAGCAGTCCAACGGGACAGGTTGACTATGGCTACACCTTC. It is translated as CASSPTGQVDYGYTF.

This clonotype was counted at least ten times. This chain uses TRBV20-1 with TRBJ1-3; TRBD1 might be the D (5 bases). CDR1 and CDR2 (germline): DFQATT, SNEGSKA (reference sequence). CDR3 length equals 14 residues. V shed 1 base and J shed 6 bases, with 13 bases lying between them. CDR3 nucleotide sequence: TGCAGTGCTAGAGTGGAGGGCAGGGCAAACACCATATATTTT. Encoded protein: CSARVEGRANTIYF.

This clonotype was seen at least ten times. DNA of the CDR3: TGTGCCAGTAGTGTATCAGGGTTGACTGAAGCTTTCTTT. Its protein product is CASSVSGLTEAFF. This rearrangement joins TRBV19 to TRBJ1-1; tentatively, D is TRBD1 (5 bases). Trimming cost V 5 bases and J 5 bases, with 12 bases left between them. Per germline, CDR1 LNHDA and CDR2 SQIVND (reference sequence). This CDR3 has 13 residues.

The genes are TRBV29-1 and TRBJ2-5; D may match TRBD1 or TRBD2 (5 bases each). Germline V lookup: CDR1 SQVTM, CDR2 ANQGSEA. V lost 5 bases to trimming and J lost 2 bases, with 12 bases between them. The CDR3 contains 13 residues. The CDR3 protein is CSVQGVGQETQYF. The CDR3 DNA sequence: TGCAGCGTTCAGGGAGTGGGGCAAGAGACCCAGTACTTC.

This clonotype was observed at least ten times. The chain joins TRBV7-2 to TRBJ1-5, with D unclear. The germline V gene encodes CDR1 SGHTA and CDR2 FQGNSA. V was trimmed by 8 bases and J by 4 bases, leaving 6 bases between them. The CDR3 covers 11 residues. CDR3 DNA sequence: TGTGCCAGCGGCACTAATCAGCCCCAGCATTTT. Its protein product is CASGTNQPQHF.

This clonotype occurred many times. V is TRBV28 and J is TRBJ1-5, with TRBD1 matching 9 bases. There are 16 residues in the CDR3. Germline V gene sequence: CDR1 MDHEN, CDR2 SYDVKM. Unmatched junction bases numbered 8, after V lost 4 bases and J lost 4 bases. In nucleotides, the CDR3 is TGTGCCAGCAGTTCCACTACAGGGGGCTGGAATCAGCCCCAGCATTTT. It translates to CASSSTTGGWNQPQHF.

Many counts were recorded for this clonotype. The chain combines TRBV28 with TRBJ1-1, with 8 bases lining up with TRBD1. Unmatched junction bases numbered 4, after V lost 2 bases and J lost 2 bases. CDR1 is MDHEN and CDR2 is SYDVKM in the germline V gene. The CDR3 has 15 residues. In DNA, the CDR3 is TGTGCCAGCAGTTTAGCAGGGGGCCCTAACACTGAAGCTTTCTTT. This codes for CASSLAGGPNTEAFF.